Reported below is one TCR beta chain. Its antigen is not yet known. No qualities accompany the bases; no much larger clone lies one base away. The germline V gene sets CDR1 to SGHTA and CDR2 to FQGTGA. Spanning cysteine to phenylalanine, the CDR3 consists of 12 amino acids. The kept DNA is CDR3 alone, 36 bases in frame from the first base. V is trimmed back by 1 base and J by 9 bases, and the junction contains 0 bases that no gene match accounts for. The data stem from a study of cytomegalovirus exposure and HLA in healthy donors (dated by TCRdb to about 2017). Broadly, across the study: An earlier analysis of 587 of the donors reported approximately 270 Gb of sequence data and 120 million or so unique TCR beta sequences from approximately 180 million T cells. An early release covering 500 to 750 HLA-typed donors comprised about 300 gigabases of sequencing data and roughly 86 million unique TCR sequences. Of the approximately 370 genotyped donors, 81% were placed in the genetic ancestry cluster associated with self-reported Caucasian donors. The study was designed to test whether signatures of past pathogen exposure could be identified by cataloging public T cell receptors. The study used immunosequencing to profile the T cell repertoires of several hundred subjects and linked those repertoires to cytomegalovirus serostatus. Along with the approximately 700-subject first cohort, a separate validation cohort of over a hundred different subjects was used. To predict cytomegalovirus infection status, the study brought together high-throughput TCR immunosequencing, statistical association of individual TCRs with disease status, and machine learning. To study patterns of TCR occurrence, a later analysis re-analyzed previously published TCR beta repertoires from under 750 donors and added high-resolution HLA genotyping. Rather than using new phenotypic data, the later analysis identified candidate immune exposures from TCR beta sequences and from how often those sequences occurred across donors. An earlier analysis of roughly 600 of the donors used high-throughput TCR beta sequencing to judge whether each TCR beta V gene segment behaved as functional or pseudogenic. Donor age, sex, ethnicity and CMV serostatus were compiled alongside the repertoire data. A later genetic analysis used genome-wide SNP genotypes for about 60% of the roughly 700 donors, treating that subset as a discovery cohort. All discovery cohort repertoires had been generated on a single sequencing platform. HLA typing covered class I and class II loci at four-digit resolution. Typing coverage differed by locus: A, B, C, DRB1 and DQB1 were typed in roughly 629-640 donors, DQA1 in 522, DPA1 in 606, and DPB1 in roughly 450. Four or five DR-DQ haplotypes were handled as single units for association and clustering because linkage in the cohort was strong. Across roughly 420 genotyped donors of the cohort, an average of about 200,000 unique TCR beta nucleotide sequences per donor were sequenced, and roughly 17% of those sequences were non-productive.

In total, 500 to 700 healthy bone marrow donors made up the cohort. All cohort members were sampled while nominally healthy, although unrecorded immune exposures were likely present. The donor tested CMV seropositive and was one of the 289 seropositive cohort members. A peripheral blood sample was provided by each donor, and peripheral blood mononuclear cells were used for TCR beta sequencing. Genomic DNA extraction from the blood cell samples was performed with the Qiagen DNeasy Blood Extraction Kit. Study-wide findings and limitations: The earlier analysis of almost 600 of the donors excluded 15 to 20 rarely observed V segments, including chromosome 9 orphons, because counts were too low. At a false discovery rate of 0.05, a later analysis linked 16,000 or so TCR beta sequences to specific HLA alleles. In both the original and validation cohorts, the classifier was reported to diagnose cytomegalovirus status with high specificity and sensitivity. Most TCR sequences were observed very rarely across donors, whereas some public TCRs were present in many individuals. A group of highly shared sequence variants was considered likely to be a technical artifact of the sequencing pipeline. CMV serostatus was the only immune exposure information available for the cohort. V-gene and J-gene trimming of TCR beta chains was associated with a missense DCLRE1C variant in a later genetic analysis, and the association was replicated in an independent cohort. When HLA alleles, especially DR and DQ, strongly co-occurred, attributing TCR associations to individual alleles was difficult. A total of 150 to 200 TCR beta chains were listed by the study as associated with cytomegalovirus. In a later analysis, the rate of TCR association differed among HLA loci, with DRB1 alleles having the most associated TCRs and HLA-C alleles having the fewest. In vitro tests confirmed that three of the cytomegalovirus-associated TCR beta chains recognize cytomegalovirus antigens. HLA typing was unavailable for some donors at each locus, so association tests used only the typed subset. In a later analysis, HLA-associated TCR beta chains were found to be more clonally expanded and to have lower generation probabilities than equally common non-associated chains. Compared with the roughly 670-donor mean, donors in an Asian-associated ancestry cluster had fewer N-insertions in productive TCRs, according to a later genetic analysis. The 87-base-pair reads could not distinguish some IMGT-functional V segments, including TRBV6-2 and TRBV6-3, so those segments were excluded. In an earlier analysis of more than 500 of the donors, most TCR beta V segments appeared in productive rearrangements about 87% or about 30% of the time, broadly matching IMGT annotations. Sequencing depth was assumed to be roughly uniform across donors in the presence/absence analyses, though that assumption may not hold. In a later analysis, several top co-occurrence clusters were reported to appear linked to parvovirus B19, influenza, CMV and Epstein-Barr virus. According to the authors, the approach could potentially be generalized to other disease states and immunological phenotypes. A further reported finding was that TCR beta sequences accurately predicted the HLA-A and HLA-B alleles for most subjects in the first cohort. In this cohort, only TCR beta chains were sequenced, and detectable features were limited by the absence of alpha or paired-chain data. Linkage disequilibrium might explain the correlated functional status among segregating V segments, but an unknown experimental factor could not be excluded. According to a later analysis, most CMV-associated TCR beta chains appeared to be HLA-restricted, and the HLA associations seemed to be driven largely by CMV exposure.

The method behind the library was the immunoSEQ multiplex PCR assay. The multiplex PCR relied on a mix of 60 forward primers for TCR Vbeta segments and 13 reverse primers for TCR Jbeta segments. Amplification of the CDR3 region of rearranged TCR beta genes was performed with a multiplex PCR assay on genomic DNA. The amplified TCR beta libraries were sequenced on the Illumina HiSeq System as 87-base-pair reads. The paper's processing steps were these. In a later analysis, 77 million or so unique TCR beta chains were counted across the approximately 640 repertoires, and around 11 million of these chains were shared by at least two donors. To remove PCR and sequencing errors, raw reads were error-corrected and collapsed into unique sequences using a nearest-neighbor algorithm that merged closely related sequences. CDR3 sequences were aligned to IMGT reference sequences to assign V, D and J gene segments. For a sequence to be retained, at least a six-nucleotide match to both a V gene segment and a J gene segment was required. A rearrangement was called productive if the CDR3 had no stop codons and remained in frame with V and J, and every other rearrangement was called non-productive. Following IMGT convention, CDR3 was defined as the stretch from the second conserved V-encoded cysteine to the conserved J-encoded phenylalanine. Sequences without an unambiguous match to a single V gene segment were excluded from the earlier analysis of about 630 of the donors. An earlier analysis of fewer than 750 of the donors called V segments functional above 56.7% productive rearrangements and segregating when the between-donor standard deviation exceeded 5%. A statistical classification framework was built for diagnosing cytomegalovirus status from the catalog of TCR beta chain sequences. A later analysis assigned V and J genes by comparing TCR nucleotide sequences with IMGT/GENE-DB human TR gene sequences. A later analysis assigned CDR3 sequences and most-parsimonious VDJ recombination scenarios with the TCRdist pipeline. In a later analysis, each TCR beta chain was defined by its CDR3 amino acid sequence together with its V-gene family, and reads lacking a unique V-gene family were excluded. A later analysis removed 592 highly shared, low-generation-probability nucleotide sequences to deal with suspected cross-contamination and a sequencing artifact. A later analysis calculated a clonal expansion index for each public chain from normalized within-repertoire ranks of inferred template counts. In a later analysis, generation probabilities were computed using a VDJ recombination model fitted to out-of-frame rearrangements, and the results were checked against IGoR. In a later analysis, TCR-TCR, TCR-HLA and TCR-CMV co-occurrence was scored with hypergeometric tests, and a repertoire-size bias correction was applied to TCR pairs. In a later analysis, false discovery rates were estimated by permuting HLA or CMV assignments 20 times. In a later analysis, co-occurring TCRs were grouped using DBSCAN, with TCRdist sequence similarity added in when clustering inside HLA-allele-positive subsets. For co-occurrence clustering, repertoires with fewer than 30,000 or more than 120,000 public chains were excluded, along with four or five repertoires with anomalous nucleotide sharing. TCRdb stores this immuneACCESS table with in-frame sequences only. Part of the clones is absent; in the studies checked, under half of the shortfall reflects unresolved V genes, and no reason is known for the rest. V and J calls and clone size come straight from that table; D and trimming were deduced from the DNA. For this sample the table gives roughly 120,000 clones, of which roughly 80% were detected only once. The top ten constitute about a fifth of the sample.

The receptor was isolated from a man younger than 40 in good health and CMV-seropositive. This chain joins TRBV7-3 to TRBJ2-4; 7 bases in the middle match TRBD2. Sequencing input: PBMCs. In nucleotide form, the sequence is TGTGCCAGCAGCTTAAGGGAGGGCATTCAGTACTTC. This yields the protein CASSLREGIQYF.